The 27 T cell receptor beta chains presented below share a single source sample, sequenced in a study of blood T cell repertoires in COVID-19. Clones were read by immunoSEQ multiplex PCR, and TCRdb kept only the in-frame ones, dropping some. The sample contains around 70,000 clones, around 75% of which appear only once. Sequencing was carried out using peripheral blood. The source is a man aged 70 or older with acute or convalescent COVID-19.

The chain combines TRBV24-1 with TRBJ2-5, with 9 positions matching TRBD1. The V segment lost 4 bases and the J segment 5 bases; nucleotides outside the gene matches: 7. Germline CDR1 and CDR2: KGHDR and SFDVKD. This CDR3 is 15 amino acids long. The CDR3 reads CATSESGQGGETQYF. The CDR3 DNA is TGTGCCACCAGTGAATCGGGACAGGGAGGCGAGACCCAGTACTTC.

The CDR3 coding sequence is TGTGCCAGCAGGGACGCCGGACAAGATGGCTACACCTTC. Protein sequence: CASRDAGQDGYTF. This chain links TRBV28 with TRBJ1-2; tentative D call: TRBD1 (5 bases). Germline assignment: CDR1 MDHEN and CDR2 SYDVKM. The V and J ends lost 6 bases and 6 bases respectively, with 14 bases between them. The CDR3 covers 13 residues.

Written as DNA, the CDR3 is TGCAGCGGCCGGGACACAACTTCCTACGAGCAGTACTTC. Its translation: CSGRDTTSYEQYF. The gene calls are TRBV29-1 and TRBJ2-7; D is perhaps TRBD1 (6 bases). Germline V gene sequence: CDR1 SQVTM, CDR2 ANQGSEA. Trimming left V 7 bases short and J 1 base short, with 14 bases between. This CDR3 contains 13 residues.

V is TRBV2 and J is TRBJ1-1; 7 bases map to TRBD1. The CDR3 length is 13 residues. Germline lookup yields CDR1 SNHLY and CDR2 FYNNEI. J gave up 1 base and V 8 bases, and 4 bases lay outside the gene matches. CDR3 coding DNA: TGTGCCAGCGCGACAGGGACGAACACTGAAGCTTTCTTT. Its protein product is CASATGTNTEAFF.

In this sample, this clone turned up a few times. V and J are TRBV7-8 and TRBJ2-2; D call uncertain. The CDR3 runs to 15 residues. From germline, CDR1 is SGHVS and CDR2 FQNEAQ. Trimming pared 5 bases from V and 5 bases from J, leaving 15 bases between. The CDR3 loop reads CASSPVREVTGELFF. CDR3 coding DNA: TGTGCCAGCAGCCCCGTCCGAGAGGTTACCGGGGAGCTGTTTTTT. Using reference TRBV7-8 and TRBJ2-2 for the parts outside the CDR3, the full variable domain is GAGVSQSPRYKVAKRGQDVALRCDPISGHVSLFWYQQALGQGPEFLTYFQNEAQLDKSGLPSDRFFAERPEGSVSTLKIQRTQQEDSAVYLCASSPVREVTGELFFGEGSRLTVL.

The chain carries TRBV6-5 and TRBJ2-3; 8 bases align to TRBD2. CDR3 length: 15 residues. Germline trimming cut 7 bases from V and 2 bases from J; bases unmatched to any gene: 8. CDR1 and CDR2 (germline): MNHEY, SVGAGI. This CDR3 reads CASTAVAGLTDTQYF. The DNA of the CDR3 is TGTGCCAGCACCGCGGTAGCGGGGCTCACAGATACGCAGTATTTT.

V is TRBV9 and J is TRBJ1-2, with a possible D match to TRBD1 (5 bases). The V end lost 4 bases, the J end lost 5 bases, and 21 bases lay between the germline ends. This CDR3 has 16 residues. From germline, CDR1 is SGDLS and CDR2 YYNGEE. The CDR3 sequence: CASSPGTADGGYGYTF. In DNA, the CDR3 is TGTGCCAGCAGCCCCGGAACCGCAGACGGGGGGTATGGCTACACCTTC.

Regarding this clone: Other nucleotide sequences in the sample specify the same CDR3. V and J are TRBV7-2 and TRBJ1-1; 7 positions agree with TRBD1. There are 15 residues in the CDR3. The V gene end was trimmed by 5 bases and the J gene end by 3 bases; junction bases not matched to a gene: 9. Looked up from germline, CDR1 is SGHTA and CDR2 is FQGNSA. The CDR3 spells CASSHRQGGDTEAFF. The CDR3 nucleotides read TGTGCCAGCAGCCATCGACAGGGTGGAGACACTGAAGCTTTCTTT. The whole variable domain, filled in from reference TRBV7-2 and TRBJ1-1, reads GAGVSQSPSNKVTEKGKDVELRCDPISGHTALYWYRQSLGQGLEFLIYFQGNSAPDKSGLPSDRFSAERTGGSVSTLTIQRTQQEDSAVYLCASSHRQGGDTEAFFGQGTRLTVV.

This sequence joins TRBV28 and TRBJ2-5, with D possibly TRBD2 on 5 matching bases. This CDR3 spans 12 amino acids. The germline gives CDR1 MDHEN, CDR2 SYDVKM. Between the trimmed V and J ends, which lost 8 bases and 7 bases, there was a span of 14 bases. The CDR3 nucleotides read TGTGCCAGCCGCCTGGGGAGATCGACCCAGTACTTC. As protein: CASRLGRSTQYF.

The V and J genes are TRBV6-2 or TRBV6-3 and TRBJ2-2; 9 bases agree with TRBD1. The CDR3 is 15 amino acids. Germline values: CDR1 MNHEY, CDR2 SVGEGT. Trimming at V came to 2 bases and at J to 6 bases, leaving 4 bases not matched to a gene. The CDR3 coding sequence is TGTGCCAGCAGTTACCTCGGGACAGGGTCCGGGGAGCTGTTTTTT. Translating gives CASSYLGTGSGELFF.

The chain combines TRBV7-8 with TRBJ1-1; possible D gene TRBD1, 5 bases. Trimming took 1 base from V and 11 from J, leaving 17 bases between them. The germline gives CDR1 SGHVS, CDR2 FQNEAQ. The CDR3 totals 14 residues. The CDR3 coding sequence is TGTGCCAGCAGCTTAGTCGGGGGTCCCACCGTCGCTTTCTTT. Translated: CASSLVGGPTVAFF. Combining the CDR3 with reference TRBV7-8 and TRBJ1-1 gives the whole variable domain GAGVSQSPRYKVAKRGQDVALRCDPISGHVSLFWYQQALGQGPEFLTYFQNEAQLDKSGLPSDRFFAERPEGSVSTLKIQRTQQEDSAVYLCASSLVGGPTVAFFGQGTRLTVV.

This chain joins TRBV6-1 and TRBJ1-2; D remains unclear. The CDR3 has 19 residues. Trimming shortened V by 0 bases and J by 2 bases, and 22 bases separated the two germline ends. Germline CDR1 MNHNS, CDR2 SASEGT. The CDR3 loop reads CASSEAVVSGSNSNYGYTF. In DNA form, the CDR3 reads TGTGCCAGCAGTGAAGCGGTGGTTTCAGGAAGTAACTCCAACTATGGCTACACCTTC.

This CDR3 reads CASTWAFSGNTIYF. The CDR3 nucleotides are TGTGCCAGCACCTGGGCCTTCTCTGGAAACACCATATATTTT. The chain joins TRBV7-9 to TRBJ1-3; no definite D call. This CDR3 is 14 amino acids long. Trimming shortened V by 7 bases and J by 0 bases, and 10 bases separated the two germline ends. The germline V gene has CDR1 SEHNR and CDR2 FQNEAQ (reference sequence).

The chain combines TRBV21-1 with TRBJ1-1; the table calls TRBD1, which could not be checked here. TRBV21-1 is described as a pseudogene. The CDR3 has 16 amino acids. The CDR3 nucleotides are TGTGCCAGCAGCAAAGCCTCTCAGGGCATTCGAGGTGAAGCTTTCTTT. This codes for CASSKASQGIRGEAFF.

The chain combines TRBV11-2 with TRBJ1-2; D ambiguous. Trimming pared 1 base from V and 5 bases from J, leaving 8 bases between. Germline CDR1 SGHAT, CDR2 FQNNGV. This CDR3 has 13 residues. CDR3 nucleotides: TGTGCCAGCAGCTTAGGGGAGATTTATGGCTACACCTTC. Amino acids: CASSLGEIYGYTF.

Notes on this clone: Other DNA sequences of this sample code for an identical CDR3. The J gene is TRBJ2-3, the V gene TRBV5-1; 7 bases fit TRBD1. Per the germline V gene, CDR1 is SGHRS and CDR2 is YFSETQ. The CDR3 loop spans 14 amino acids. V lost 4 bases to trimming and J lost 0 bases; unmatched junction nucleotides: 2. The CDR3 is CASSRGQSTDTQYF. Written as DNA, the CDR3 is TGCGCCAGCAGCCGGGGACAGAGCACAGATACGCAGTATTTT.

This clone is medium-sized by share. The genes are TRBV27 and TRBJ2-5; weak D call: TRBD1 (5 bases). This CDR3 has 15 residues. Per the germline V gene, CDR1 is MNHEY and CDR2 is SMNVEV (reference sequence). V lost 8 bases and J lost 2, with 18 bases in between. The CDR3 sequence is CASCPWGGNQETQYF. The DNA of the CDR3 is TGTGCCAGCTGTCCCTGGGGCGGTAATCAAGAGACCCAGTACTTC.

This clone was seen a single time. The rearrangement uses TRBV7-3 and TRBJ2-5, with D hard to call. The V end was cut by 3 bases, the J end by 5 bases, with 10 bases between. The length of the CDR3 is 13 residues. Germline-derived CDR1 and CDR2 are SGHTA and FQGTGA. The CDR3 spells CASSFLNGETQYF. CDR3 bases: TGTGCCAGCAGCTTCCTTAACGGGGAGACCCAGTACTTC.

This clone was found a few times. This chain joins TRBV28 and TRBJ1-5; possible D gene TRBD1, 6 bases. V gave up 4 bases and J gave up 3 bases, with 13 bases separating them. The CDR3 length is 15 residues. CDR1 is MDHEN, CDR2 SYDVKM, per germline. The CDR3 here is CASSSYNRVNQPQHF. The CDR3 nucleotides read TGTGCCAGCAGTTCATATAACAGGGTCAATCAGCCCCAGCATTTT.

The chain uses TRBV11-2 and TRBJ2-3; D might be TRBD2 (6 bases). The CDR3 loop spans 17 amino acids. The V end was cut by 5 bases, the J end by 6 bases, with 24 bases between. Germline assignment: CDR1 SGHAT and CDR2 FQNNGV. CDR3 protein: CASSARGGTAYGDTQYF. Written as DNA, the CDR3 is TGTGCCAGCAGCGCCCGGGGCGGGACTGCTTACGGGGATACGCAGTATTTT.

This clone has just one count. The chain recombines TRBV9 with TRBJ2-7; 10 positions match TRBD2. The CDR3 extends over 15 amino acids. The J segment lost 1 base and the V segment lost 3 bases, leaving 4 bases of the junction unmatched. CDR1 SGDLS and CDR2 YYNGEE come from the germline V gene. CDR3 sequence reads: CASSEGTSVSYEQYF. CDR3 DNA: TGTGCCAGCAGCGAGGGGACTAGCGTTTCCTACGAGCAGTACTTC.

As to this clone: Relative to the germline gene, one junction end is altered; a read error may explain this. This chain joins TRBV11-2 and TRBJ2-7; possible D gene TRBD1, 6 bases. Germline CDR1 reads SGHAT; CDR2 reads FQNNGV. The CDR3 contains 13 residues. CDR3 amino acids: CAGSFRTAYEQYF. The CDR3 DNA reads as TGTGCCGGCAGCTTTCGGACAGCCTACGAGCAGTACTTC.

This sequence joins TRBV4-1 and TRBJ1-3; 8 bases agree with TRBD1. Germline-derived CDR1 and CDR2 are MGHRA and YSYEKL. The CDR3 is 15 residues long. J lost 6 bases, V lost 0 bases, and 4 bases had no gene match. CDR3 nucleotide sequence: TGCGCCAGCAGCCAAGACCAGGGGGCATTAAACACCATATATTTT. Amino acids: CASSQDQGALNTIYF.

The chain recombines TRBV5-4 with TRBJ1-3; D remains unclear. V lost 4 bases, J lost 1 base, and 15 bases lay in between. CDR1 and CDR2 from the germline V gene are SGHNT and YYREEE (reference sequence). This CDR3 is built from 16 residues. The CDR3 bases are TGTGCCAGCAGCCCTGGAGGGATACAATCTGGAAACACCATATATTTT. Translating gives CASSPGGIQSGNTIYF.

This chain connects TRBV14 to TRBJ1-4; perhaps TRBD1 as D (6 bases). The CDR3 has 13 amino acids. V lost 8 bases, J lost 8 bases, and 15 bases lay in between. CDR1 is SGHDN, CDR2 FVKESK, per germline. The CDR3 DNA is TGTGCCAGCGCAGGGACAAGAAGGGAAAAACTGTTTTTT. It is translated as CASAGTRREKLFF.

The rearrangement uses TRBV19 and TRBJ2-5; D gene unclear. CDR1 is LNHDA and CDR2 is SQIVND in the germline V gene (reference sequence). The CDR3 contains 13 residues. Trimming shortened V by 2 bases and J by 4 bases, and 8 bases separated the two germline ends. CDR3 residues: CASSIYPGETQYF. The CDR3 region has the DNA TGTGCCAGTAGTATATACCCCGGAGAGACCCAGTACTTC.

V is TRBV5-1 and J is TRBJ1-2; no definite D call. The CDR3 has 13 amino acids. Per germline, CDR1 SGHRS and CDR2 YFSETQ. V was clipped by 1 base and J by 3 bases, with 7 bases between them. This CDR3 is CASSLIGDYGYTF. CDR3 sequence (DNA): TGCGCCAGCAGCTTGATCGGTGACTATGGCTACACCTTC.